This TCR beta chain was recovered during a study of beta chain features in type 1 diabetes. About this clone itself: Its target is not known.

Expressed TCRB transcripts were sequenced because the isolated RNA had all been reverse transcribed beforehand. Some clones are missing from TCRdb's copy, which holds only in-frame ones; the method was immunoSEQ multiplex PCR. The sample holds about 68,000 clones, 49% seen once. The CDR3 is 18 residues long. Trimming took 4 bases from V and 1 from J; bases not matched to a gene: 10. The germline gives CDR1 LGHNA, CDR2 YNFKEQ. Findings and caveats of the study: Moderately but significantly shorter TCRB CDR3s were found in Type 1 diabetes patients in all four CD4+ subsets.

Sequenced material: central memory CD4+ T cells from blood. The sequence came from a man aged 30-40 years with type 1 diabetes. The chain has TRBV4-2 and TRBJ2-2, with TRBD2 identical over 9 bases. CDR3 DNA sequence: TGTGCCAGCAGCCCCGAGGGCGGGAGGGCCCTGAACACCGGGGAGCTGTTTTTT. This encodes CASSPEGGRALNTGELFF.